This T cell receptor beta chain was found in a study of vaccination effects on CD4 cells after COVID-19. Whole-study context: The post-vaccine samples were taken, at the median, 72 days after the second dose.

Sequencing in the ViraFEST assay came after antigen-specific CD4+ T cells had been expanded with viral peptide pools, which were used to stimulate PBMC. Subsequent to 10 days of culture, CD4+ T cells were isolated. The cohort was immunized with two doses of either the BNT162b2 or mRNA-1273 vaccine. CDR1 is SGHRS and CDR2 is YFSETQ in the germline V gene. Trimming left V 0 bases short and J 5 bases short, with 14 bases between. The CDR3 loop spans 15 amino acids. This clone came up a few times. The antigen remains unidentified. This table comes from immunoSEQ multiplex PCR, and its TCRdb copy is limited to in-frame clones, with some not included. The sample carries 27,000 or so clones, about four fifths recorded once.

The sequenced sample was CD4+ T cells from PBMCs cultured with HCoV-NL63 spike peptides, obtained after COVID-19 vaccination. This chain uses TRBV5-1 with TRBJ1-2; D is possibly TRBD1 (5 bases). The sequence was collected from a human donor who received a COVID-19 vaccine. Some clones in this sample may be carry-over from other donors' samples. CDR3 in amino acids: CASSLALVREYGYTF. The CDR3 region has the DNA TGCGCCAGCAGCTTGGCCCTTGTCAGGGAGTATGGCTACACCTTC.